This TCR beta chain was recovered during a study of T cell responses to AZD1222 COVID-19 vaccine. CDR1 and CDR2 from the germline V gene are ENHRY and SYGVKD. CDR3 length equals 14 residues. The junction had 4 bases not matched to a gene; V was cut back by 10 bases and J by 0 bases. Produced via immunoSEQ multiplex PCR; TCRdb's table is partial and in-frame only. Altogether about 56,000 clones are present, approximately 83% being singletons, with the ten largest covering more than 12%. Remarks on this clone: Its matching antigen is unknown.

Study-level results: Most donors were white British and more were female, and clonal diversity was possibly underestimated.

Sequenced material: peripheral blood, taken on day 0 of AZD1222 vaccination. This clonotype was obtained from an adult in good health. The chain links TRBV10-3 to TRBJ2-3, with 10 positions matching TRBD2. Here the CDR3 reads CATVAGGSTDTQYF. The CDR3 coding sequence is TGTGCCACCGTAGCGGGGGGCAGCACAGATACGCAGTATTTT.